This TCR beta chain comes out of a study of early T cells in non-severe SARS-CoV-2 infection. Background on the study: Alpha and beta chains were unpaired, from unsorted whole-blood bulk RNA.

With 6 bases removed from V and 7 bases from J, the gap between germline ends came to 16 bases. CDR1 and CDR2 from the germline V gene are MNHEY and SVGEGT. The CDR3 loop spans 15 amino acids. One entry per CDR3 protein results from TCRdb running MiXCR on the 5' RACE reads. This table holds 75,000 to 100,000 distinct CDR3 sequences, approximately 15% found once. This clonotype was seen a handful of times. The gene calls are TRBV6-2 or TRBV6-3 and TRBJ1-6; no reliable D call. Sequencing was performed on whole blood. The sequence derives from an adult who was a healthcare worker with PCR-confirmed SARS-CoV-2 infection or an uninfected control (not recorded which). Here the CDR3 DNA reads TGTGCCAGCAGACTGAGTTCCGCCGGGAATTCACCCCTCCACTTT. It codes for CASRLSSAGNSPLHF.